These 25 T cell receptor delta chains originate from one sample sequenced in a study of Vδ1+ human thymocytes. Study-level findings and limits: Thymic TRG and TRD repertoires appeared highly polyclonal, with Gaussian CDR3 length distributions.

Their specific antigens are unknown. RNA was extracted from the cells and then reverse transcribed. Pooled V-gene forward primers with one constant-region reverse primer generated the CDR3 amplicons by multiplex PCR. TCRdb reprocessed the multiplex PCR reads through CATT. Of about 54,000 delta-chain clones detected, around a sixth appear once; the ten largest clones hold about 0.5%. Material: Vdelta1+ gamma-delta thymocytes from the thymus. Noted subset: FACS-sorted CD3+ TCRalphabeta- TCRVdelta1+ TCRVdelta2- thymocytes. The receptors shown here come from a boy under two years old who had congenital heart surgery.

This clone has more than one count but fewer than ten. The chain recombines TRDV1 with TRDJ1; D ambiguous. The germline CDR1 and CDR2 sequences are TSWWSYY and QGS. This CDR3 contains 15 residues. Trimming stripped 2 bases from V and 1 base from J, with 11 bases between. The CDR3 region is CALGERAYLTDKLIF. The CDR3 DNA is TGTGCTCTTGGGGAAAGGGCCTATCTCACCGATAAACTCATCTTT.

In this sample, this clone turned up a few times. The V gene is TRDV1, the J gene TRDJ1; D unclear. Germline V gene lookup returns CDR1 TSWWSYY and CDR2 QGS. This CDR3 contains 12 residues. The V end was cut by 4 bases, the J end by 7 bases, with 10 bases between. CDR3 in DNA: TGTGCTCTTGGGGGGACTAAAGGTAAACTCATCTTT. Amino acids: CALGGTKGKLIF.

This chain connects TRDV1 to TRDJ1, with TRDD3 identical over 12 bases. CDR1 is TSWWSYY and CDR2 is QGS in the germline V gene. The CDR3 spans 19 residues. V gave up 4 bases and J gave up 5 bases; unmatched junction bases: 17. The CDR3 coding sequence is TGTGCTCTTGGGGCTCATGAAGCCTTCCTACTGGGGGATACAGATAAACTCATCTTT. It translates to CALGAHEAFLLGDTDKLIF.

V and J are TRDV1 and TRDJ1; TRDD3 matches at 12 bases. CDR1 and CDR2 from the germline V gene are TSWWSYY and QGS. V lost 2 bases to trimming and J lost 0 bases; unmatched junction nucleotides: 19. This CDR3 contains 22 residues. In DNA form, the CDR3 reads TGTGCTCTTGGGGAAGTCTTTCCCTACACTCGCTACTGGGGGATACACACCGATAAACTCATCTTT. Encoded protein: CALGEVFPYTRYWGIHTDKLIF.

V gene TRDV2 combines with J gene TRDJ1; the D gene is possibly TRDD3 (5 bases). Deletions cut 5 bases from V and 5 bases from J, with 17 bases between. This CDR3 spans 14 amino acids. The germline V gene encodes CDR1 GEAIGNYY and CDR2 EKD. DNA of the CDR3: TGTGCCTGTGGAGTACTGGAGTCTGTTGATAAACTCATCTTT. This translates into CACGVLESVDKLIF.

The V and J genes are TRDV1 and TRDJ1, with D possibly TRDD3 on 6 matching bases. Trimming cost V 1 base and J 1 base, with 10 bases left between them. Germline loops: CDR1 TSWWSYY, CDR2 QGS. This CDR3 has 15 residues. CDR3 loop: CALGEHRDSTDKLIF. The DNA for the CDR3 is TGTGCTCTTGGGGAACACCGGGATAGCACCGATAAACTCATCTTT.

This clone showed up just a few times. The chain is built from TRDV1 and TRDJ1, with TRDD3 matching over 9 bases. Germline CDR1 reads TSWWSYY; CDR2 reads QGS. After removal of 4 bases from V and 3 bases from J, the junction contained 12 bases not matched to a gene. The CDR3 is 17 residues long. The CDR3 reads CALGAYMGGYFADKLIF. The CDR3 nucleotides read TGTGCTCTTGGGGCCTACATGGGGGGATACTTCGCCGATAAACTCATCTTT.

This chain connects TRDV1 to TRDJ1; TRDD2 agrees at 9 bases. V was pared by 1 base and J by 1 base, with 16 bases of the junction left unmatched. This CDR3 is built from 20 residues. CDR1 and CDR2 from the germline V gene are TSWWSYY and QGS. In nucleotides, the CDR3 is TGTGCTCTTGGGGAACCATGGGCCTTCCTACGCTGGGGGGGCACCGATAAACTCATCTTT. Translated, it gives CALGEPWAFLRWGGTDKLIF.

This clone was detected a few times. The junction departs from germline at one end; a sequencing error may be responsible. The chain couples TRDV1 to TRDJ1; 8 bases map to TRDD3. There are 18 residues in the CDR3. CDR1 is TSWWSYY, CDR2 QGS, per germline. The CDR3 here is CALGEATYWGLYTDKLIF. The CDR3 DNA reads TGTGCTCTTGGGGAAGCTACGTACTGGGGGCTTTACACCGATAAGCTCATCTTT.

With regard to this clone: Just one base apart from a much larger clone, this may be a read error. The rearrangement links TRDV2 to TRDJ1; 11 bases are shared with TRDD3. CDR1 and CDR2 (germline): GEAIGNYY, EKD. This CDR3 spans 14 amino acids. The CDR3 sequence is CACAIWGIPDELIF. For the CDR3, the DNA is TGTGCCTGTGCCATCTGGGGGATACCCGATGAACTCATCTTT.

This sequence joins TRDV1 and TRDJ1, with D possibly called TRDD2 or TRDD3 (6 bases each). Germline V gene data show CDR1 as TSWWSYY and CDR2 as QGS. This CDR3 region has 20 residues. Trimming removed 3 bases from V and 6 bases from J, with 32 bases in between. As DNA, the CDR3 is TGTGCTCTTGGGGACAACTGGCCTTCCAAGGATCAATGGGGGCTGAATAAACTCATCTTT. It specifies CALGDNWPSKDQWGLNKLIF.

This clone occurred a few times. The chain recombines TRDV1 with TRDJ1, with TRDD2 matching over 8 bases. Germline trimming cut 4 bases from V and 5 bases from J; bases unmatched to any gene: 15. Per the germline V gene, CDR1 is TSWWSYY and CDR2 is QGS. There are 17 residues in the CDR3. The CDR3 nucleotides read TGTGCTCTTGGGGCCCTAGATCTTCCTACGGTGGGGGATAAACTCATCTTT. As protein: CALGALDLPTVGDKLIF.

J is TRDJ1 and V is TRDV1; possible D gene TRDD3, 6 bases. V lost 0 bases and J 1 base, leaving 12 bases between the germline ends. Germline V lookup: CDR1 TSWWSYY, CDR2 QGS. The CDR3 loop spans 16 amino acids. CDR3 sequence: CALGELTGGRTDKLIF. The CDR3 bases are TGTGCTCTTGGGGAACTAACGGGGGGACGCACCGATAAACTCATCTTT.

The V call is TRDV1, the J call TRDJ1; 11 bases fit TRDD3. This CDR3 contains 23 residues. V dropped 2 bases and J dropped 3; count of bases not matched to a gene: 26. Germline CDR1 TSWWSYY, CDR2 QGS. The CDR3 bases are TGTGCTCTTGGGGAATCAAGGCCTACATGCCTACTGGGGGATAAAGTTTACCCCGATAAACTCATCTTT. It encodes CALGESRPTCLLGDKVYPDKLIF.

The gene calls are TRDV1 and TRDJ1, with TRDD3 matching 11 bases. The trim removed 2 bases at V and 3 bases at J, leaving 14 bases unmatched. The length of the CDR3 is 19 residues. The germline CDR1 and CDR2 sequences are TSWWSYY and QGS. The CDR3 here is CALGEDPPLLGDNSDKLIF. CDR3 in DNA: TGTGCTCTTGGGGAAGATCCCCCCCTACTGGGGGATAACTCCGATAAACTCATCTTT.

This clone was seen a few times. The V call is TRDV1, the J call TRDJ1; 7 nucleotides align to TRDD2. The CDR3 length is 22 residues. Germline V lookup: CDR1 TSWWSYY, CDR2 QGS. Trimming cost V 7 bases and J 4 bases; bases outside gene matches: 33. CDR3 in amino acids: CALVPLSYSTHWAMRLGDKLIF. The DNA for the CDR3 is TGTGCTCTTGTCCCCCTTTCCTACAGCACCCATTGGGCGATGAGATTGGGCGATAAACTCATCTTT.

The chain uses TRDV1 and TRDJ1, with 12 nucleotides matching TRDD3. CDR3 length: 19 residues. The germline V gene encodes CDR1 TSWWSYY and CDR2 QGS. V shed 3 bases and J 4 bases; nucleotides not matched to a gene: 15. For the CDR3, the DNA is TGTGCTCTTGGGGATGATCTGGGGGATACGAAGAGGGTTCACGATAAACTCATCTTT. This encodes CALGDDLGDTKRVHDKLIF.

The rearrangement joins TRDV1 to TRDJ1, with 9 positions matching TRDD3. Trimming at V came to 2 bases and at J to 0 bases, leaving 10 bases not matched to a gene. The CDR3 has 18 residues. CDR1 TSWWSYY and CDR2 QGS come from the germline V gene. CDR3: CALGESNWGTPYTDKLIF. CDR3 coding DNA: TGTGCTCTTGGGGAATCCAACTGGGGGACCCCATACACCGATAAACTCATCTTT.

This clone was detected only a few times. This sequence joins TRDV1 and TRDJ1; TRDD3 agrees at 8 bases. Germline V gives CDR1 TSWWSYY, CDR2 QGS. CDR3 length equals 21 residues. V shed 1 base and J 0 bases; nucleotides not matched to a gene: 19. In DNA, the CDR3 is TGTGCTCTTGGGGAACGCTGGGTCCGGGGGCTTACTGGGGGTTACACCGATAAACTCATCTTT. Its protein product is CALGERWVRGLTGGYTDKLIF.

The J gene is TRDJ1, the V gene TRDV1; 12 bases fit TRDD3. In germline, CDR1 is TSWWSYY, CDR2 QGS. This CDR3 contains 22 residues. The ends lost 0 bases at V and 0 bases at J; junction bases unmatched: 17. This CDR3 is CALGELIFPPTGGYLHTDKLIF. The CDR3 DNA reads as TGTGCTCTTGGGGAACTTATCTTTCCTCCTACTGGGGGATACCTGCACACCGATAAACTCATCTTT.

This clone came up a few times. The rearrangement joins TRDV1 to TRDJ1, with TRDD3 matching over 8 bases. V lost 2 bases, J lost 8 bases, and 13 bases stayed unmatched. CDR3 length equals 16 residues. Germline CDR1 reads TSWWSYY; CDR2 reads QGS. Here the CDR3 reads CALGEKVLSLGGKLIF. The CDR3 coding sequence is TGTGCTCTTGGGGAAAAGGTCTTATCACTGGGGGGGAAACTCATCTTT.

The chain links TRDV1 to TRDJ1; 9 bases are shared with TRDD3. This CDR3 contains 22 residues. V shed 0 bases, J shed 2 bases, and the junction held 22 bases outside the gene matches. The germline gives CDR1 TSWWSYY, CDR2 QGS. Here the CDR3 DNA reads TGTGCTCTTGGGGAACTATTTCCCACCCCCTACTATAAGGGGGATACTACCGATAAACTCATCTTT. This translates into CALGELFPTPYYKGDTTDKLIF.

This clone was seen a handful of times. The J gene is TRDJ1, the V gene TRDV2, with D unclear. V lost 5 bases to trimming and J lost 9 bases, with 21 bases between them. This CDR3 is 14 amino acids long. CDR1 is GEAIGNYY and CDR2 is EKD in the germline V gene. CDR3 residues: CACVDEGFGGQLIF. The CDR3 nucleotides are TGTGCCTGTGTCGACGAAGGATTCGGCGGACAACTCATCTTT.

The V gene is TRDV1, the J gene TRDJ1; D gene uncertain. The CDR3 has 17 amino acids. Trimming took 1 base from V and 7 from J, leaving 22 bases between them. CDR1 is TSWWSYY and CDR2 is QGS in the germline V gene. CDR3 in amino acids: CALGEPRGPNAVGKLIF. DNA for the CDR3: TGTGCTCTTGGGGAACCCAGAGGTCCGAACGCGGTTGGTAAACTCATCTTT.

The V gene is TRDV1, the J gene TRDJ1; possible D gene TRDD3, 6 bases. V lost 5 bases and J 7 bases, leaving 23 bases between the germline ends. Germline V lookup: CDR1 TSWWSYY, CDR2 QGS. The CDR3 runs to 16 residues. In DNA form, the CDR3 reads TGTGCTCTTGGGAAAGAGAAGATGGGGGCCCGGGGTAAACTCATCTTT. Its translation is CALGKEKMGARGKLIF.